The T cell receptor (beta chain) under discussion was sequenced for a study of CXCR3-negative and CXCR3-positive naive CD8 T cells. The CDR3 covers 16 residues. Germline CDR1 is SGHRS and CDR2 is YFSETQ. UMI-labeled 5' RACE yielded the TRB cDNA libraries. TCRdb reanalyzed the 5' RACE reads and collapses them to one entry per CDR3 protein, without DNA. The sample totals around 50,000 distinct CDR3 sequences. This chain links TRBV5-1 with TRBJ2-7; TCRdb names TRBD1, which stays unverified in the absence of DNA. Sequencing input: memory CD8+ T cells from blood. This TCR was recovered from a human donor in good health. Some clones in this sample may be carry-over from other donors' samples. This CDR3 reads CASSLGKAGAPYEQYF.